This T cell receptor beta chain stems from a study of beta chain features in type 1 diabetes. General study points: Patients showed naive, central memory and Treg TCRB repertoires that appeared more similar than those of healthy donors.

Concerning this clone: Its antigen is as yet unknown.

The study reverse transcribed the entire isolated RNA, so it sequenced expressed TCRB transcripts. Some clones are missing from TCRdb's copy, which holds only in-frame ones; the method was immunoSEQ multiplex PCR. The sample shows under 90,000 clones, 25% to 35% of them seen only once. The material sequenced was stem cell memory CD4+ T cells from blood. The receptor was derived from a woman between 18 and 29 years old in good health.

The CDR3 region has the DNA TGTGCCACCAGTTCTCCGGGACAGGGGGGATACAATGAGCAGTTCTTC. Its translation: CATSSPGQGGYNEQFF. This chain uses TRBV15 with TRBJ2-1; 11 nucleotides match TRBD1. The CDR3 contains 16 residues. V was pared by 6 bases and J by 4 bases, with 8 bases of the junction left unmatched. Germline lookup yields CDR1 LNHNV and CDR2 YYDKDF (reference sequence).